This entry is about one T cell receptor beta chain. The record originates from a study of cytotoxic CD8 clonotypes in ibrutinib-treated CLL. Study overall: The patients, roughly twelve relapsed/refractory and fewer than 16 treatment-naive, included around 18 who were IGHV unmutated.

Trimming removed 1 base at V and 6 bases at J, with 15 bases between. Germline-derived CDR1 and CDR2 are LNHNV and YYDKDF (reference sequence). The CDR3 runs to 16 residues. This table comes from immunoSEQ multiplex PCR, and its TCRdb copy is limited to in-frame clones, with some not included. Among about 300,000 clones, 76% were seen once, and the ten largest hold approximately 5.1%. The TCR originated in a human donor with chronic lymphocytic leukemia. The chain has TRBV15 and TRBJ2-2; D may be TRBD2 (5 bases). Source: PBMCs, taken at disease progression, from a patient treated with ibrutinib. The CDR3 region has the DNA TGTGCCACCAGCAGAGCGGGATCCCTGGCCCCCGGGGAGCTGTTTTTT. Translated: CATSRAGSLAPGELFF.